Below, 16 T cell receptor beta chains from the same sample are listed, as sequenced in a study of cytomegalovirus exposure and HLA in healthy donors. The PCR used 60 Vbeta and 13 Jbeta primers. Method: immunoSEQ multiplex PCR; TCRdb's copy keeps in-frame clones and lacks some. The table lists 150,000 to 200,000 clones, around three quarters of them singletons. Sequencing used PBMCs. These receptors were obtained from a woman between 50 and 59 years old in good health and CMV-seropositive.

The chain uses TRBV9 and TRBJ1-1; 7 bases agree with TRBD1. The CDR3 length is 20 residues. Germline CDR1 is SGDLS and CDR2 is YYNGEE. V lost 6 bases to trimming and J lost 0 bases; unmatched junction nucleotides: 23. CDR3: CASIAEQIRTGQILNTEAFF. The DNA of the CDR3 is TGTGCCAGCATCGCCGAACAAATAAGGACAGGCCAGATCCTGAACACTGAAGCTTTCTTT.

The chain links TRBV7-9 to TRBJ1-2, with D possibly TRBD1 on 5 matching bases. CDR3 size: 12 residues. V was pared by 7 bases and J by 6 bases, with 12 bases between. Germline V gives CDR1 SEHNR, CDR2 FQNEAQ (reference sequence). The CDR3 loop is CASTLGGDGYTF. The CDR3 DNA follows: TGTGCCAGCACCCTGGGGGGGGATGGCTACACCTTC. Filled out from reference TRBV7-9 and TRBJ1-2, the complete variable domain reads DTGVSQNPRHKITKRGQNVTFRCDPISEHNRLYWYRQTLGQGPEFLTYFQNEAQLEKSRLLSDRFSAERPKGSFSTLEIQRTEQGDSAMYLCASTLGGDGYTFGSGTRLTVV.

This clone was seen only once. The chain employs TRBV29-1 and TRBJ2-1; possible D gene TRBD2, 5 bases. Trimming cost V 4 bases and J 9 bases, with 19 bases left between them. This CDR3 is 14 amino acids long. The germline CDR1 and CDR2 sequences are SQVTM and ANQGSEA. DNA for the CDR3: TGCAGCGTTGGGGTAGCGATCCCCCTCAGTGAGCAGTTCTTC. It codes for CSVGVAIPLSEQFF.

The chain combines TRBV2 with TRBJ1-1; D remains unclear. Germline values: CDR1 SNHLY, CDR2 FYNNEI. Trimming removed 2 bases at V and 2 bases at J, with 6 bases between. CDR3 size: 13 residues. CDR3 sequence reads: CASSELENTEAFF. The CDR3 DNA sequence: TGTGCCAGCAGTGAACTAGAAAACACTGAAGCTTTCTTT.

The chain combines TRBV7-9 with TRBJ2-1, with 9 nucleotides matching TRBD2. The V gene's germline CDR1 is SEHNR and CDR2 FQNEAQ (reference sequence). Trimming at V came to 3 bases and at J to 4 bases, leaving 10 bases not matched to a gene. This CDR3 has 17 amino acids. The chain's CDR3 is CASSFDQSGRYYNEQFF. The CDR3 nucleotides read TGTGCCAGCAGCTTTGACCAAAGCGGGAGGTATTACAATGAGCAGTTCTTC.

J is TRBJ1-1 and V is TRBV10-3; 8 bases map to TRBD1. Per germline, CDR1 ENHRY and CDR2 SYGVKD. The CDR3 contains 17 residues. V was pared by 6 bases and J by 4 bases, with 16 bases of the junction left unmatched. The CDR3 sequence: CAISDRGSRGLGTEAFF. CDR3 in DNA: TGTGCCATCAGCGACCGGGGCTCCAGGGGGCTCGGCACTGAAGCTTTCTTT.

This chain links TRBV7-3 with TRBJ2-2, with a tentative D call TRBD2 (6 bases). This CDR3 is 16 amino acids long. Trimming stripped 1 base from V and 1 base from J, with 10 bases between. Germline CDR1 and CDR2: SGHTA and FQGTGA. The CDR3 nucleotides read TGTGCCAGCAGCTTAAATGGGGGAGGGAACACCGGGGAGCTGTTTTTT. As protein: CASSLNGGGNTGELFF.

The genes are TRBV5-6 and TRBJ2-7; no clear D gene. V dropped 0 bases and J dropped 6 bases, with 10 bases sitting between them. Germline V CDR1 and CDR2: SGHDT, YYEEEE. The CDR3 loop spans 13 amino acids. CDR3: CASSLVVSSEQYF. For the CDR3, the DNA is TGTGCCAGCAGCTTGGTGGTTTCGAGCGAGCAGTACTTC.

The sample holds a few counts of this clone. The chain is built from TRBV7-9 and TRBJ1-4; no clear D. The CDR3 sequence is 16 residues long. Germline assignment: CDR1 SEHNR and CDR2 FQNEAQ (reference sequence). V lost 1 base and J 5 bases, leaving 14 bases between the germline ends. In DNA form, the CDR3 reads TGTGCCAGCAGCTTAGTTCCTAAAGATAACAATGAAAAACTGTTTTTT. Its protein product is CASSLVPKDNNEKLFF. Based on the CDR3 plus reference TRBV7-9 and TRBJ1-4, the full variable domain is DTGVSQNPRHKITKRGQNVTFRCDPISEHNRLYWYRQTLGQGPEFLTYFQNEAQLEKSRLLSDRFSAERPKGSFSTLEIQRTEQGDSAMYLCASSLVPKDNNEKLFFGSGTQLSVL.

This clone was seen just once. The chain employs TRBV15 and TRBJ2-1; 9 positions agree with TRBD2. The CDR3 has 14 residues. The trim removed 1 base at V and 9 bases at J, leaving 4 bases unmatched. Per germline, CDR1 LNHNV and CDR2 YYDKDF (reference sequence). The CDR3 DNA follows: TGTGCCACCAGCAGAGTCCTAGCGGGGAGTGAGCAGTTCTTC. It is translated as CATSRVLAGSEQFF.

V is TRBV18 and J is TRBJ2-7; no reliable D call. V was shortened by 0 bases and J by 3 bases, with 6 bases between the two germline ends. The V gene's germline CDR1 is KGHSH and CDR2 LQKENI. The CDR3 sequence is 13 residues long. CDR3 sequence (DNA): TGTGCCAGCTCACCACCTTCCCACTACGAGCAGTACTTC. It yields the protein CASSPPSHYEQYF.

This chain joins TRBV6-1 and TRBJ1-2; no clear D gene. The V end was cut by 4 bases, the J end by 2 bases, with 5 bases between. The CDR3 has 12 residues. The germline gives CDR1 MNHNS, CDR2 SASEGT. CDR3 loop: CASSAENYGYTF. Written as DNA, the CDR3 is TGTGCCAGCAGTGCCGAGAACTATGGCTACACCTTC.

The table lists this clone with a few counts. The chain employs TRBV6-5 and TRBJ1-2; no firm D call. The V end was cut by 5 bases, the J end by 8 bases, with 9 bases between. Germline CDR1 is MNHEY and CDR2 is SVGAGI. The CDR3 is made up of 11 amino acids. CDR3 in amino acids: CASSNYRGYTF. The DNA of the CDR3 is TGTGCCAGCAGTAACTACCGGGGCTACACCTTC.

The chain is built from TRBV5-5 and TRBJ2-2; D is uncertain. V dropped 4 bases and J dropped 5 bases, with 12 bases sitting between them. The CDR3 contains 14 residues. Per germline, CDR1 SGHKS and CDR2 YYEKEE (reference sequence). CDR3: CASSLVPQTGELFF. CDR3 nucleotide sequence: TGTGCCAGCAGCCTAGTGCCACAAACCGGGGAGCTGTTTTTT.

V usage is TRBV18 and J usage is TRBJ1-4, with 7 bases lining up with TRBD1. V trimming: 4 bases; J trimming: 2 bases; junction bases outside the gene matches: 1. Germline V gene lookup returns CDR1 KGHSH and CDR2 LQKENI. This CDR3 spans 14 amino acids. This chain's CDR3 is CASSRGQTNEKLFF. The CDR3 nucleotides are TGTGCCAGCTCACGGGGACAGACTAATGAAAAACTGTTTTTT.

The gene calls are TRBV19 and TRBJ2-1; tentative D call: TRBD2 (6 bases). There are 16 residues in the CDR3. V gave up 7 bases and J gave up 5 bases, with 21 bases separating them. The germline V gene encodes CDR1 LNHDA and CDR2 SQIVND (reference sequence). The CDR3 reads CASTPGGLALDNEQFF. The CDR3 coding sequence is TGTGCCAGTACCCCAGGCGGGCTAGCGCTCGACAATGAGCAGTTCTTC.